This T cell receptor beta chain was recovered during a study of T cells in narcolepsy. Study in general: Donors had narcolepsy type 1 or type 2, or were healthy controls.

Points from the study as a whole: Blood of same and different patients, but not healthy controls, reportedly held recurring autoreactive clonotypes. In some patient and control memory CD4+ samples, autoreactive clones were absent. HCRT-specific and TRIB2-specific autoreactive clonotypes appeared among same-patient CSF and blood CD4+ clonotypes.

Regarding this clone: Antigen: not known.

The data were produced by immunoSEQ multiplex PCR, yet TCRdb's version contains in-frame clones alone and is incomplete. This table holds about 22,000 clones, about 80% found once. CDR1 SGDLS and CDR2 YYNGEE come from the germline V gene. This CDR3 is built from 17 residues. V was pared by 0 bases and J by 3 bases, with 11 bases of the junction left unmatched. This clonotype was sampled from a human donor in good health. The chain is built from TRBV9 and TRBJ2-5; 7 bases are a match to TRBD2. The specimen sequenced was memory (CD45RA-) CD4+ T cells from blood. CDR3 sequence reads: CASSVDSGAGVKETQYF. The CDR3 coding sequence is TGTGCCAGCAGCGTAGATAGTGGGGCGGGGGTAAAAGAGACCCAGTACTTC. The complete variable domain, with remaining parts taken from reference TRBV9 and TRBJ2-5, reads DSGVTQTPKHLITATGQRVTLRCSPRSGDLSVYWYQQSLDQGLQFLIQYYNGEERAKGNILERFSAQQFPDLHSELNLSSLELGDSALYFCASSVDSGAGVKETQYFGPGTRLLVL.